These 3 T cell receptor beta chains share one sample of origin, sequenced in a study of response to subunit inactivated influenza vaccine (dated by TCRdb to between 2018 and 2020). The library was obtained by RT-PCR. The sequencing machine was an Illumina HiSeq 2500. TCRdb ran its own pipeline on the public reads, namely fastp trimming at Q25 and MiXCR clone calling, and kept in-frame beta chains. For every CDR3 protein sequence, its rows merge into one entry that carries the most common genes and DNA. The sample contains about 610,000 distinct CDR3 sequences, roughly 15% of them found a single time. The ten largest account for roughly 10% of the sample. The starting material was PBMCs from blood, obtained approximately 13 days after vaccination. The receptors originated from a man in his forties or fifties who received an inactivated influenza vaccine. Donor details come from another sample of the same person, matched by shared clones.

This clonotype was recorded a few times. This chain connects TRBV6-2 or TRBV6-3 to TRBJ2-7, with 13 nucleotides matching TRBD2. The V and J ends lost 4 bases and 6 bases, in that order; junction bases with no gene match: 3. From germline, CDR1 is MNHEY and CDR2 SVGEGT. The CDR3 extends over 14 amino acids. Here the CDR3 reads CASSSGLAGTEQYF. CDR3 DNA sequence: TGTGCCAGCAGTTCGGGACTAGCGGGGACCGAGCAGTACTTC.

V usage is TRBV7-2 and J usage is TRBJ2-3, with 8 bases matching TRBD2. Germline lookup yields CDR1 SGHTA and CDR2 FQGNSA. The CDR3 spans 16 residues. Trimming at V came to 1 base and at J to 2 bases, leaving 5 bases not matched to a gene. CDR3 sequence (DNA): TGTGCCAGCAGCTTAGTTGGGCGGGGGGCCACAGATACGCAGTATTTT. It codes for CASSLVGRGATDTQYF.

The chain has TRBV3-1 and TRBJ1-6; D may be TRBD1 (5 bases). Germline values: CDR1 LGHDT, CDR2 YNNKEL (reference sequence). Trimming removed 0 bases from V and 14 bases from J, with 14 bases in between. This CDR3 is 14 amino acids long. Here the CDR3 DNA reads TGTGCCAGCAGCCAAGATTACGGGGGACGCGCCCTCCACTTT. Amino acid sequence: CASSQDYGGRALHF.